The 4 T cell receptor beta chains presented below share a single source sample, sequenced in a study of identical twins. MiXCR, applied by TCRdb to the 5' RACE reads, yields one record per CDR3 protein. Seen here are 1.5 million or so distinct CDR3 sequences, under 35% observed once, and the top ten hold around 0.25%. Specimen: cord blood. All receptors derive from a newborn girl in good health.

This chain uses TRBV24-1 with TRBJ2-3; 8 nucleotides align to TRBD2. The germline V gene encodes CDR1 KGHDR and CDR2 SFDVKD. V shed 2 bases and J 5 bases; nucleotides not matched to a gene: 11. The CDR3 loop spans 17 amino acids. The CDR3 sequence: CATSDSPRDGGGDTQYF. CDR3 in DNA: TGTGCCACCAGTGATTCCCCTCGGGACGGGGGGGGAGATACGCAGTATTTT.

There are a few counts of this clonotype. The rearrangement joins TRBV27 to TRBJ2-7, with 7 bases aligning to TRBD1. Germline V gene lookup returns CDR1 MNHEY and CDR2 SMNVEV (reference sequence). The CDR3 spans 14 residues. Trimming at V came to 0 bases and at J to 5 bases, leaving 4 bases not matched to a gene. The CDR3 bases are TGTGCCAGCAGTTTATCCTCCGGACAGGACGAGCAGTACTTC. This sequence encodes CASSLSSGQDEQYF.

The table lists this clonotype with a few counts. The rearrangement links TRBV4-2 to TRBJ2-7; perhaps TRBD1 as D (5 bases). The germline V gene encodes CDR1 LGHNA and CDR2 YNFKEQ. The V gene lost 0 bases and the J gene lost 7 bases, with 19 bases spanning the gap. This CDR3 is 16 amino acids long. As DNA, the CDR3 is TGTGCCAGCAGCCAAGATCAAGGACACACTAACCTTGAGCAGTACTTC. It translates to CASSQDQGHTNLEQYF.

The sample holds a few counts of this clonotype. CDR3 DNA sequence: TGCAGCGCCCGACTAGTGAGCTCCTACAATGAGCAGTTCTTC. It specifies CSARLVSSYNEQFF. V gene TRBV29-1 combines with J gene TRBJ2-1; possible D gene TRBD2, 6 bases. CDR1 and CDR2 (germline): SQVTM, ANQGSEA. The CDR3 has 14 residues. Trimming cost V 7 bases and J 0 bases, with 13 bases left between them.